This TCR beta chain was obtained from a study of control samples from healthy donors and cancer patients. Sequenced by immunoSEQ multiplex PCR; TCRdb stores in-frame clones only, minus some. The sample records 100,000 or so clones, about 89% being singletons. CDR1 LGHNA and CDR2 YNFKEQ come from the germline V gene. V lost 0 bases and J 0 bases, leaving 9 bases between the germline ends. The CDR3 is 15 residues long. This sequence was found in a man aged 30 to 39 in good health. Sequenced input: blood. The rearrangement uses TRBV4-2 and TRBJ2-7; D unclear. The CDR3 is CASSQDGQSSYEQYF. The CDR3, as DNA: TGTGCCAGCAGCCAAGATGGTCAGAGCTCCTACGAGCAGTACTTC.